Following are 19 T cell receptor beta chains from one sample sequenced in a study of OX40 agonist ivuxolimab in advanced cancers. The table came from immunoSEQ multiplex PCR; TCRdb's copy has only in-frame clones and leaves some out. The sample lists more than 55,000 clones, 70% to 85% seen once, with around 3.8% in the top ten. Specimen: CD4+ or CD8+ T cells sorted from blood, collected in a trial of the OX40 agonist ivuxolimab. The receptors shown here come from an adult with an advanced solid tumor such as melanoma, head and neck, liver or kidney cancer.

The chain couples TRBV5-1 to TRBJ2-3, with 8 bases fitting TRBD2. The CDR3 is 16 residues long. CDR1 is SGHRS and CDR2 is YFSETQ in the germline V gene. The V gene end was trimmed by 0 bases and the J gene end by 1 base; junction bases not matched to a gene: 4. CDR3 protein: CASSLGGGMRTDTQYF. Here the CDR3 DNA reads TGCGCCAGCAGCTTGGGCGGGGGGATGCGCACAGATACGCAGTATTTT.

The chain recombines TRBV6-1 with TRBJ2-7; D is uncertain. This CDR3 has 14 amino acids. The V end was cut by 3 bases, the J end by 2 bases, with 11 bases between. The germline gives CDR1 MNHNS, CDR2 SASEGT. CDR3: CASSEAGVTYEQYF. DNA of the CDR3: TGTGCCAGCAGTGAGGCTGGGGTAACCTACGAGCAGTACTTC.

J is TRBJ1-1 and V is TRBV27; D unresolved. V was pared by 5 bases and J by 1 base, with 11 bases between. Per the germline V gene, CDR1 is MNHEY and CDR2 is SMNVEV (reference sequence). This CDR3 comprises 14 residues. DNA of the CDR3: TGTGCCAGCAGTGAAAGACGGAGGAACACTGAAGCTTTCTTT. Residues: CASSERRRNTEAFF.

The CDR3 loop reads CASRRNPTGWGEAFF. CDR3 DNA: TGCGCCAGCAGGCGGAACCCTACAGGGTGGGGTGAAGCTTTCTTT. This rearrangement joins TRBV4-1 to TRBJ1-1, with D possibly TRBD1 on 6 matching bases. Trimming removed 6 bases from V and 7 bases from J, with 21 bases in between. CDR3 size: 15 residues. Per germline, CDR1 MGHRA and CDR2 YSYEKL.

The chain joins TRBV7-9 to TRBJ1-2, with D uncertain. From germline, CDR1 is SEHNR and CDR2 FQNEAQ (reference sequence). This CDR3 is 15 amino acids long. V dropped 1 base and J dropped 0 bases, with 9 bases sitting between them. In nucleotides, the CDR3 is TGTGCCAGCAGCTTAGTATCGGCAGCTAACTATGGCTACACCTTC. Its translation is CASSLVSAANYGYTF.

This clone appeared a single time. The chain has TRBV6-6 and TRBJ2-7; D could derive from TRBD1 or TRBD2 (8 bases each). Germline V lookup: CDR1 MNHNY, CDR2 SVGAGI (reference sequence). The CDR3 has 15 amino acids. Trimming pared 5 bases from V and 7 bases from J, leaving 21 bases between. As DNA, the CDR3 is TGTGCCAGCAGTCGGGGGGGCCAGGGGGCGAGAGAGCAGTACTTC. Translated: CASSRGGQGAREQYF.

The gene calls are TRBV11-1 and TRBJ2-1, with 10 positions matching TRBD2. After removal of 5 bases from V and 6 bases from J, the junction contained 7 bases not matched to a gene. CDR3 length: 15 residues. Germline loops: CDR1 SGHAT, CDR2 FQDESV (reference sequence). CDR3 DNA: TGTGCCAGCAGCGCTTCTAGCGGGAGCGGCAATGAGCAGTTCTTC. Translated, it gives CASSASSGSGNEQFF.

In its sample, this clone was seen once. The V and J genes are TRBV6-6 and TRBJ1-4; D uncertain. The CDR3 is 14 residues long. V lost 6 bases and J 5 bases, leaving 13 bases between the germline ends. Germline CDR1 is MNHNY and CDR2 is SVGAGI (reference sequence). As DNA, the CDR3 is TGTGCCAGCAGGAACGCGGCAGACAATGAAAAACTGTTTTTT. Its protein is CASRNAADNEKLFF.

This chain uses TRBV6-5 with TRBJ2-5, with D hard to call. The J call may be incorrect, as the DNA end agrees better with TRBJ2-7. The CDR3 runs 12 residues. CDR1 and CDR2 (germline): MNHEY, SVGAGI. CDR3 bases: TGTGCCAGCAGCCAAAAGGTCCACGAGCAGTACTTC. Translating it yields CASSQKVHEQYF.

The rearrangement links TRBV7-9 to TRBJ1-1; D is possibly TRBD1 (5 bases). The CDR3 is 15 residues long. In germline, CDR1 is SEHNR, CDR2 FQNEAQ (reference sequence). Trimming took off 4 bases at V and 1 base at J, with 13 bases between the two ends. The CDR3 DNA sequence: TGTGCCAGCAGCTACCGCGGCGGGGGGAACACTGAAGCTTTCTTT. Amino acids: CASSYRGGGNTEAFF.

This chain joins TRBV6-5 and TRBJ1-4; D is unresolved. The germline V gene has CDR1 MNHEY and CDR2 SVGAGI. The V gene lost 0 bases and the J gene lost 4 bases, with 9 bases spanning the gap. The CDR3 has 15 residues. This CDR3 reads CASSYSKQVNEKLFF. In DNA form, the CDR3 reads TGTGCCAGCAGTTACTCGAAGCAGGTTAATGAAAAACTGTTTTTT.

The chain recombines TRBV18 with TRBJ1-5; 9 nucleotides align to TRBD1. Trimming took 1 base from V and 6 from J; bases not matched to a gene: 7. This CDR3 has 16 residues. Germline V gene data show CDR1 as KGHSH and CDR2 as LQKENI. The DNA of the CDR3 is TGTGCCAGCTCACCACAGGGACAGGGATTCGGTCAGCCCCAGCATTTT. Protein product: CASSPQGQGFGQPQHF.

The chain employs TRBV18 and TRBJ1-1; D gene unclear. V was pared by 3 bases and J by 8 bases, with 10 bases between. Germline V gene lookup returns CDR1 KGHSH and CDR2 LQKENI. This CDR3 is built from 12 residues. CDR3 sequence reads: CASSPEGREAFF. The DNA for the CDR3 is TGTGCCAGCTCACCGGAGGGTAGGGAAGCTTTCTTT.

This chain connects TRBV30 to TRBJ2-7, with 8 bases aligning to TRBD2. This CDR3 is built from 15 residues. The V gene end was trimmed by 2 bases and the J gene end by 4 bases; junction bases not matched to a gene: 10. CDR1 and CDR2 from the germline V gene are GTSNPN and SVGIG (reference sequence). The CDR3 reads CAWSIIAGSRYEQYF. CDR3 sequence (DNA): TGTGCCTGGAGTATAATAGCGGGATCCCGTTACGAGCAGTACTTC.

The chain employs TRBV6-5 and TRBJ2-2, with D possibly matching TRBD2 (6 bases). The germline gives CDR1 MNHEY, CDR2 SVGAGI. CDR3 length: 14 residues. The V gene lost 5 bases and the J gene lost 6 bases, with 13 bases spanning the gap. The CDR3 here is CASSVQLAAGELFF. The CDR3 nucleotides are TGTGCCAGCAGTGTACAACTAGCTGCCGGGGAGCTGTTTTTT.

The chain employs TRBV6-4 and TRBJ1-1; a weak D match, TRBD1 (5 bases). The CDR3 has 13 amino acids. The V end lost 4 bases, the J end lost 5 bases, and 11 bases lay between the germline ends. The germline V gene has CDR1 MRHNA and CDR2 SNTAGT. The CDR3 DNA reads as TGTGCCAGCAGTGGGTCCAGGGATACTGAAGCTTTCTTT. Its translation is CASSGSRDTEAFF.

This chain links TRBV9 with TRBJ2-1; TRBD2 matches at 8 bases. There are 15 residues in the CDR3. The trim removed 5 bases at V and 7 bases at J, leaving 11 bases unmatched. Per the germline V gene, CDR1 is SGDLS and CDR2 is YYNGEE. The CDR3 loop is CASSRTGTRWNEQFF. The CDR3 DNA is TGTGCCAGCAGTAGAACCGGGACTAGGTGGAATGAGCAGTTCTTC.

The J gene is TRBJ1-1, the V gene TRBV21-1; the DNA was not compared with TRBD1, the D call given in the table. TRBV21-1 is noted as a pseudogene. The CDR3 is 15 amino acids. The CDR3 is CASSTLGHQNTEAFF. CDR3 DNA sequence: TGTGCCAGCAGCACCCTGGGACACCAGAACACTGAAGCTTTCTTT.

The chain is built from TRBV9 and TRBJ2-5; perhaps D is TRBD1 or TRBD2 (5 bases each). Trimming removed 3 bases at V and 5 bases at J, with 11 bases between. Per the germline V gene, CDR1 is SGDLS and CDR2 is YYNGEE. This CDR3 has 13 amino acids. The CDR3 spells CASSAGWGETQYF. The CDR3 bases are TGTGCCAGCAGCGCGGGATGGGGGGAGACCCAGTACTTC.